These 14 T cell receptor beta chains originate from one sample sequenced in a study of cytomegalovirus exposure and HLA in healthy donors. Use of 60 Vbeta and 13 Jbeta primers characterized the PCR. The table came from immunoSEQ multiplex PCR; TCRdb's copy has only in-frame clones and leaves some out. The table has under 200,000 clones, 65% to 90% seen once; the top ten hold under 2.5%. Sequencing used PBMCs. The receptors were sampled from a young woman in good health and CMV-seronegative.

This clone was detected only once. The chain uses TRBV4-1 and TRBJ2-3; D remains ambiguous. The CDR3 has 12 amino acids. In germline, CDR1 is MGHRA, CDR2 YSYEKL. Trimming cost V 3 bases and J 6 bases, with 7 bases left between them. The CDR3: CASSHIRDTQYF. The CDR3 bases are TGCGCCAGCAGCCATATACGGGATACGCAGTATTTT.

The chain combines TRBV28 with TRBJ1-2, with TRBD1 as a possible D gene (6 bases). Looked up from germline, CDR1 is MDHEN and CDR2 is SYDVKM. The V gene lost 5 bases and the J gene lost 1 base, with 14 bases spanning the gap. CDR3 length equals 15 residues. The CDR3 protein is CASSTNREGNYGYTF. In DNA form, the CDR3 reads TGTGCCAGCAGTACAAACAGGGAGGGTAACTATGGCTACACCTTC.

The rearrangement uses TRBV7-8 and TRBJ2-7, with 7 positions matching TRBD1. CDR3 length: 18 amino acids. J was trimmed by 6 bases and V by 2 bases; bases with no gene match: 19. Germline V gene sequence: CDR1 SGHVS, CDR2 FQNEAQ. CDR3 region: CASSLSGGQALGSGEQYF. The CDR3 DNA is TGTGCCAGCAGCTTAAGTGGCGGACAGGCCCTAGGATCTGGCGAGCAGTACTTC.

The chain links TRBV6-1 to TRBJ2-7; the match to TRBD2 covers 13 bases. Germline V CDR1 and CDR2: MNHNS, SASEGT. This CDR3 spans 15 amino acids. V was pared by 5 bases and J by 7 bases, with 8 bases of the junction left unmatched. As DNA, the CDR3 is TGTGCCAGCAGTACACAACTAGCGGGGGGGGGTGAGCAGTACTTC. Protein: CASSTQLAGGGEQYF.

The gene calls are TRBV30 and TRBJ1-1, with TRBD1 matching over 9 bases. Germline-derived CDR1 and CDR2 are GTSNPN and SVGIG (reference sequence). This CDR3 spans 16 amino acids. Trimming took 0 bases from V and 7 from J; bases not matched to a gene: 12. CDR3 coding DNA: TGTGCCTGGAGTGTACCTCCCTACAGGGGGCGTGTTGAAGCTTTCTTT. Protein sequence: CAWSVPPYRGRVEAFF.

V usage is TRBV6-1 and J usage is TRBJ2-7, with a possible D match to TRBD1 (5 bases). This CDR3 has 14 amino acids. In germline, CDR1 is MNHNS, CDR2 SASEGT. V lost 1 base and J lost 3, with 10 bases in between. The CDR3 bases are TGTGCCAGCAGTGAAGACAGGTATGGCTACGAGCAGTACTTC. Translating gives CASSEDRYGYEQYF.

The V gene is TRBV10-3, the J gene TRBJ1-5; TRBD1 is a possible D gene (6 bases). The CDR3 spans 19 residues. Deletions cut 0 bases from V and 6 bases from J, with 24 bases between. In germline, CDR1 is ENHRY, CDR2 SYGVKD. In DNA, the CDR3 is TGTGCCATCAGTGAGTCTGCAGTGTATGGGGGCGAGATCAGTCAGCCCCAGCATTTT. It encodes CAISESAVYGGEISQPQHF.

The rearrangement uses TRBV2 and TRBJ1-2; weak D call: TRBD1 (5 bases). The CDR3 is made up of 12 amino acids. CDR1 SNHLY and CDR2 FYNNEI come from the germline V gene. Trimming shortened V by 2 bases and J by 8 bases, and 9 bases separated the two germline ends. CDR3 protein: CASSEMGQGYTF. DNA of the CDR3: TGTGCCAGCAGTGAAATGGGGCAAGGCTACACCTTC.

In this sample, this clone turned up a few times. The chain joins TRBV6-1 to TRBJ1-5; D is undetermined. Trimming took off 3 bases at V and 1 base at J, with 10 bases between the two ends. This CDR3 is 15 amino acids long. From germline, CDR1 is MNHNS and CDR2 SASEGT. The CDR3, as DNA: TGTGCCAGCAGTGAGAGGGAGTACAGCAATCAGCCCCAGCATTTT. It specifies CASSEREYSNQPQHF.

This chain links TRBV5-6 with TRBJ2-3, with no clear D. This CDR3 contains 13 residues. The germline CDR1 and CDR2 sequences are SGHDT and YYEEEE. Trimming removed 4 bases from V and 3 bases from J, with 9 bases in between. The CDR3 spells CASSVRHTDTQYF. The DNA of the CDR3 is TGTGCCAGCAGCGTGCGCCATACAGATACGCAGTATTTT.

The V gene is TRBV19, the J gene TRBJ1-5, with D possibly being TRBD1 (5 bases). With 3 bases removed from V and 6 bases from J, the gap between germline ends came to 12 bases. The CDR3 length is 14 residues. The germline V gene encodes CDR1 LNHDA and CDR2 SQIVND (reference sequence). The CDR3 sequence is CASSISGYGQPQHF. As DNA, the CDR3 is TGTGCCAGTAGTATCTCAGGGTACGGTCAGCCCCAGCATTTT.

This chain joins TRBV9 and TRBJ1-2; tentative D call: TRBD1 (5 bases). CDR1 SGDLS and CDR2 YYNGEE come from the germline V gene. CDR3 length: 14 residues. V lost 0 bases to trimming and J lost 6 bases, with 12 bases between them. CDR3 nucleotides: TGTGCCAGCAGCGTAGGGAGGGGCCCGGATGGCTACACCTTC. Its translation is CASSVGRGPDGYTF.

CDR3 residues: CASSPPGASGYEQYF. For the CDR3, the DNA is TGTGCCAGCAGCCCCCCGGGTGCCTCGGGCTACGAGCAGTACTTC. This chain connects TRBV6-5 to TRBJ2-7, with D uncertain. Germline CDR1 reads MNHEY; CDR2 reads SVGAGI. V gave up 6 bases and J gave up 3 bases, with 18 bases separating them. This CDR3 comprises 15 residues.

The chain carries TRBV11-2 and TRBJ1-2; D is possibly TRBD1 (6 bases). V was trimmed by 5 bases and J by 8 bases, leaving 18 bases between them. This CDR3 region has 14 residues. Germline V gene sequence: CDR1 SGHAT, CDR2 FQNNGV. Here the CDR3 reads CASSRPDSPPGYTF. The CDR3 region has the DNA TGTGCCAGCAGCCGTCCGGACAGCCCACCGGGCTACACCTTC.